The entry below gives a single T cell receptor beta chain sequence along with its context. The source of the sample is a study of T cells after somatic rescue of genetic block. CDR1 is KGHSH, CDR2 LQKENI, per germline. CDR3 length: 16 amino acids. V was pared by 4 bases and J by 9 bases, with 13 bases of the junction left unmatched. The repertoire was sequenced with immunoSEQ multiplex PCR; TCRdb's copy has only in-frame clones and lacks some. This sample has over 55,000 clones, with about 91% found just once. The sequence was obtained from a man in his forties or fifties. The specimen sequenced was peripheral blood mononuclear cells (PBMCs). V is TRBV18 and J is TRBJ2-1; TRBD1 aligns across 9 bases. The CDR3 loop is CASSRSWDREHPEQFF. CDR3 bases: TGTGCCAGCTCACGCTCTTGGGACAGGGAACATCCTGAGCAGTTCTTC. Based on the CDR3 plus reference TRBV18 and TRBJ2-1, the full variable domain is NAGVMQNPRHLVRRRGQEARLRCSPMKGHSHVYWYRQLPEEGLKFMVYLQKENIIDESGMPKERFSAEFPKEGPSILRIQQVVRGDSAAYFCASSRSWDREHPEQFFGPGTRLTVL.